Each of the 20 T cell receptor beta chains below was sequenced from the same sample in a study of T cell repertoires in cytomegalovirus infection. TCRdb recomputed calls from the reads with MiXCR, one row per CDR3 protein. The profile covers some 110,000 distinct CDR3 sequences, with around 10% appearing a single time and 30% to 40% taken by the ten largest. For these TCRs, the target antigens are not known. The sample comprised PBMCs, sequenced either directly or after in vitro stimulation (not recorded which). The receptors were sampled from a human donor in good health (CMV status not recorded). Some clones in this sample may be carry-over from other donors' samples.

V usage is TRBV13 and J usage is TRBJ1-1; D perhaps matches TRBD1 (6 bases). V lost 1 base to trimming and J lost 4 bases, with 31 bases between them. Germline V gene lookup returns CDR1 PRHDT and CDR2 FYEKMQ (reference sequence). There are 21 residues in the CDR3. The CDR3 region has the DNA TGTGCCAGCAGCTTAGCTTACAAGGCTGCCGGCCAAAGGGGGGCGATCACTGAAGCTTTCTTT. This gives the protein CASSLAYKAAGQRGAITEAFF.

This clonotype was recorded at least ten times. In DNA form, the CDR3 reads TGTGCCAGCAGCCGACTAGCGGCTAAGGGGAACAATGAGCAGTTCTTC. This encodes CASSRLAAKGNNEQFF. V usage is TRBV7-8 and J usage is TRBJ2-1; 9 bases agree with TRBD2. Looked up from germline, CDR1 is SGHVS and CDR2 is FQNEAQ. V lost 5 bases, J lost 5 bases, and 10 bases stayed unmatched. This CDR3 is 16 amino acids long.

This clonotype showed up just a few times. CDR3 sequence (DNA): TGTGCCAGTAGTATAGCCCCCAAGGCCAACTATGGCTACACCTTC. Residues: CASSIAPKANYGYTF. The chain is built from TRBV19 and TRBJ1-2, with D unclear. The ends were cut back, 1 base at V and 2 bases at J, with 11 bases in the middle. CDR3 length equals 15 residues. CDR1 and CDR2 (germline): LNHDA, SQIVND (reference sequence).

This clonotype occurred many times. The V call is TRBV7-7, the J call TRBJ2-3, with 11 bases identical to TRBD2. Germline CDR1 and CDR2: SSHAT and FNYEAQ (reference sequence). The CDR3 contains 18 residues. Trimming removed 5 bases from V and 3 bases from J; junction bases left unmatched: 13. CDR3 residues: CASSPIGLAGGATDTQYF. The CDR3 DNA reads as TGTGCCAGCAGCCCAATAGGCCTAGCGGGAGGAGCAACAGATACGCAGTATTTT.

This clonotype was seen ten or more times. The chain combines TRBV11-3 with TRBJ1-1; D not resolved. The CDR3 contains 15 residues. Between the trimmed V and J ends, which lost 5 bases and 1 base, there was a span of 14 bases. Germline loops: CDR1 SGHNT, CDR2 YENEEA. CDR3 nucleotides: TGTGCCAGCAGCCCTTGGGAAGAAACGAACACTGAAGCTTTCTTT. Translating it yields CASSPWEETNTEAFF. The full variable domain, with the rest looked up from reference TRBV11-3 and TRBJ1-1, is EAGVVQSPRYKIIEKKQPVAFWCNPISGHNTLYWYLQNLGQGPELLIRYENEEAVDDSQLPKDRFSAERLKGVDSTLKIQPAELGDSAVYLCASSPWEETNTEAFFGQGTRLTVV.

The CDR3 spells CASSILEGLMNTEAFF. The CDR3 bases are TGTGCCAGTAGTATCTTAGAGGGACTCATGAACACTGAAGCTTTCTTT. V is TRBV19 and J is TRBJ1-1; tentative D call: TRBD1 (5 bases). Germline CDR1 and CDR2: LNHDA and SQIVND (reference sequence). V was shortened by 3 bases and J by 0 bases, with 14 bases between the two germline ends. This CDR3 comprises 16 residues.

This clonotype was seen at least ten times. The chain is built from TRBV2 and TRBJ2-3, with TRBD2 matching over 9 bases. This CDR3 comprises 15 residues. Germline loops: CDR1 SNHLY, CDR2 FYNNEI. With V trimmed by 6 bases and J by 0 bases, 4 bases remained unmatched. The CDR3 region has the DNA TGTGCCAGCAGAGGGACTAGCTCTAGCACAGATACGCAGTATTTT. It encodes CASRGTSSSTDTQYF.

The CDR3 loop is CASSAGSYSNQPQHF. For the CDR3, the DNA is TGTGCCAGTTCAGCAGGTTCCTATAGCAATCAGCCCCAGCATTTT. The chain links TRBV19 to TRBJ1-5; D unclear. Trimming cost V 8 bases and J 0 bases, with 14 bases left between them. Germline V CDR1 and CDR2: LNHDA, SQIVND (reference sequence). The CDR3 consists of 15 residues.

A few counts support this clonotype. The junction does not match germline at one end; this may be a read error. The chain carries TRBV14 and TRBJ2-1, with 8 bases identical to TRBD1. The CDR3 runs to 15 residues. Germline V lookup: CDR1 SGHDN, CDR2 FVKESK. The CDR3 loop is CASSLTGGAPGDRAF. CDR3 bases: TGTGCCAGCAGCCTCACAGGGGGAGCGCCGGGGGATCGGGCCTTC.

The V gene is TRBV29-1, the J gene TRBJ2-1, with D possibly called TRBD1 or TRBD2 (6 bases each). Germline V gives CDR1 SQVTM, CDR2 ANQGSEA. This CDR3 has 15 residues. V shed 3 bases and J shed 5 bases, with 17 bases lying between them. This chain's CDR3 is CSVDSGGVLNNEQFF. The CDR3 DNA follows: TGCAGCGTTGATTCCGGGGGCGTTCTCAACAATGAGCAGTTCTTC.

This clonotype has ten or more counts. The chain is built from TRBV12-3 or TRBV12-4 and TRBJ2-5; D is possibly TRBD2 (5 bases). V was trimmed by 1 base and J by 5 bases, leaving 14 bases between them. The CDR3 contains 15 residues. CDR3 DNA sequence: TGTGCCAGCAGTTTAGGTGCGGGCAGGCAGGAGACCCAGTACTTC. Protein product: CASSLGAGRQETQYF.

This clonotype was counted ten times or more. The rearrangement joins TRBV6-1 to TRBJ2-7, with 9 bases lining up with TRBD2. The trim removed 7 bases at V and 6 bases at J, leaving 10 bases unmatched. Germline CDR1 MNHNS, CDR2 SASEGT. CDR3 length equals 14 residues. CDR3 loop: CASNAGTSSREQYV. CDR3 in DNA: TGTGCCAGCAACGCCGGGACTAGCTCCCGCGAGCAGTACGTC.

This clonotype was found many times. The chain employs TRBV9 and TRBJ2-3, with 7 bases fitting TRBD2. This CDR3 spans 15 amino acids. Germline V gene data show CDR1 as SGDLS and CDR2 as YYNGEE. V dropped 3 bases and J dropped 2; count of bases not matched to a gene: 6. The CDR3 is CASSARRDYTDTQYF. The CDR3 DNA is TGTGCCAGCAGCGCCAGACGGGACTACACAGATACGCAGTATTTT.

With regard to this clonotype: The junction differs from germline at one of its ends, possibly a read error. This chain connects TRBV7-2 to TRBJ1-1, with 7 bases fitting TRBD1. Germline CDR1 and CDR2: SGHTA and FQGNSA. The CDR3 contains 15 residues. CDR3 protein: CASSFLTTGNNEAFF. The CDR3 DNA reads as TGTGCCAGCAGCTTCTTAACGACAGGGAACAATGAAGCTTTTTTT. Together with reference TRBV7-2 and TRBJ1-1, the CDR3 gives the full variable domain: GAGVSQSPSNKVTEKGKDVELRCDPISGHTALYWYRQSLGQGLEFLIYFQGNSAPDKSGLPSDRFSAERTGGSVSTLTIQRTQQEDSAVYLCASSFLTTGNNEAFFGQGTRLTVV.

This clonotype was observed at least ten times. Here the CDR3 DNA reads TGTGCCGCCCAGCGATCGCGGGAGGTTGGCGAGCAGTACTTC. Protein: CAAQRSREVGEQYF. The V call is TRBV11-2, the J call TRBJ2-7, with 8 bases aligning to TRBD2. J lost 6 bases, V lost 11 bases, and 15 bases had no gene match. Germline CDR1 and CDR2: SGHAT and FQNNGV. The CDR3 sequence is 14 residues long.

A word on this clonotype: A read error may be the cause here, since a much bigger clone is one base away. This chain links TRBV7-2 with TRBJ1-5; D unresolved. Germline CDR1 is SGHTA and CDR2 is FQGNSA. The CDR3 totals 13 residues. The DNA of the CDR3 is TGTGCCAGCAGCCCCGGGCAATCACAGCCCCGGCATTTT. Its translation is CASSPGQSQPRHF.

This clonotype was detected many times. The chain has TRBV19 and TRBJ2-5; the D gene could be TRBD1 or TRBD2 (5 bases each). The V and J ends lost 3 bases and 5 bases respectively, with 13 bases between them. This CDR3 is 14 amino acids long. The V gene's germline CDR1 is LNHDA and CDR2 SQIVND (reference sequence). In nucleotides, the CDR3 is TGTGCCAGTAGTATGGGTCGGGACCGTGAGACCCAGTACTTC. Protein: CASSMGRDRETQYF.

This clonotype has just a few counts. The gene calls are TRBV12-5 and TRBJ1-1, with D possibly being TRBD1 (6 bases). The CDR3 covers 11 residues. Deletions cut 3 bases from V and 12 bases from J, with 11 bases between. The germline gives CDR1 LGHNT, CDR2 FRNRAP. The CDR3 protein is CASGFEWDTFF. The DNA for the CDR3 is TGTGCTAGTGGTTTTGAGTGGGACACTTTCTTT.

This chain links TRBV7-9 with TRBJ1-4; unclear D gene. V was shortened by 5 bases and J by 5 bases, with 12 bases between the two germline ends. This CDR3 has 14 amino acids. Germline assignment: CDR1 SEHNR and CDR2 FQNEAQ (reference sequence). DNA of the CDR3: TGTGCCAGCAGCCGGGATCTCCGGAATGAAAAACTGTTTTTT. Protein product: CASSRDLRNEKLFF.

This clonotype was seen only a few times. This chain uses TRBV10-3 with TRBJ2-5; D not certain. The germline CDR1 and CDR2 sequences are ENHRY and SYGVKD. Trimming pared 0 bases from V and 2 bases from J, leaving 7 bases between. The CDR3 has 14 residues. Here the CDR3 reads CAISESWDQETQYF. CDR3 in DNA: TGTGCCATCAGTGAGTCGTGGGATCAAGAGACCCAGTACTTC.